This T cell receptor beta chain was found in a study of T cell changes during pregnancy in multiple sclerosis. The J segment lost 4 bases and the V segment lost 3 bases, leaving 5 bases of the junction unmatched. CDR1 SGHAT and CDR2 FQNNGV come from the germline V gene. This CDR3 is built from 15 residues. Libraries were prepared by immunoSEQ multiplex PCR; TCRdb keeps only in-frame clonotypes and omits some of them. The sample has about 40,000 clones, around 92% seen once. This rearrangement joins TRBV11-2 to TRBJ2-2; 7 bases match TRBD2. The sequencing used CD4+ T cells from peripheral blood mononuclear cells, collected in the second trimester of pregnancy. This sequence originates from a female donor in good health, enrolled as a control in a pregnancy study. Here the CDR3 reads CASSLRAGTTGELFF. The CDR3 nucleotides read TGTGCCAGCAGCTTGAGAGCGGGGACCACCGGGGAGCTGTTTTTT.